This T cell receptor (beta chain) was sequenced in a study of vaccination and CD4 T cells after COVID-19. As for the study in general: The cells in question were stimulated using overlapping spike peptides derived from SARS-CoV-2, HCoV-NL63, HCoV-OC43 and HCoV-229E.

Scientists ran DNA taken from cultured CD4+ T cells through the Oncomine TCR Beta short-read assay for sequencing. TCRdb re-analysed the PCR reads in MiXCR, keeping a single row per CDR3 protein. The data hold 25,000 to 30,000 distinct CDR3 sequences, with about 60% observed a single time. V shed 3 bases and J 3 bases; nucleotides not matched to a gene: 4. From germline, CDR1 is MGHRA and CDR2 YSYEKL. The CDR3 has 16 residues. Worth noting for this clonotype: Its antigen is currently unknown.

The sample's treatment: approximately nine-day PBMC culture with coronavirus spike peptide pools or control peptides (ViraFEST assay). This sequence was found in a human donor who received a COVID-19 vaccine. The chain joins TRBV4-1 to TRBJ2-1, with TRBD2 matching over 11 bases. The specimen was CD4+ T cells from blood, cultured in vitro, collected after SARS-CoV-2 vaccination. The CDR3 reads CASSHLGTSGYNEQFF. CDR3 DNA: TGCGCCAGCAGCCACCTCGGGACTAGCGGCTACAATGAGCAGTTCTTC.